This T cell receptor (beta chain) was sequenced in a study of T cells in Graves' hyperthyroidism and ophthalmopathy. Turning to the study itself: Peripheral blood specimens were obtained at initial diagnosis, prior to any treatment.

Study outcomes and limitations: The model predicted ophthalmopathy a median approximately six months before onset.

There were TCR beta CDR3 regions amplified from RNA transcripts. First-round RT-PCR of the TCR CDR3 relied on the HTBI primer set. TCRdb recomputed calls from the multiplex PCR reads with MiXCR, one row per CDR3 protein. The sample carries 550,000 to 700,000 distinct CDR3 sequences, about 15% recorded once. Not enrolled were patients with uncontrolled infection, other autoimmune disease, pregnancy or lactation. Every diagnosis used clinical symptoms, serum thyroxine and TRAb, thyroid ultrasound and orbital computed tomography. This clonotype was counted ten times or more. What it recognizes is unknown. Per the germline V gene, CDR1 is MNHEY and CDR2 is SVGAGI. Losses at the gene ends were 6 bases for V and 3 bases for J; bases not matched to a gene: 2. There are 14 residues in the CDR3.

The chain uses TRBV6-5 and TRBJ1-2, with 12 bases identical to TRBD1. Sequenced sample: blood. The TCR was taken from a woman aged 40 to 49 with Graves' ophthalmopathy. The DNA of the CDR3 is TGTGCCAGCAGGGGACAGGGGGCTTACTATGGCTACACCTTC. Its protein product is CASRGQGAYYGYTF.